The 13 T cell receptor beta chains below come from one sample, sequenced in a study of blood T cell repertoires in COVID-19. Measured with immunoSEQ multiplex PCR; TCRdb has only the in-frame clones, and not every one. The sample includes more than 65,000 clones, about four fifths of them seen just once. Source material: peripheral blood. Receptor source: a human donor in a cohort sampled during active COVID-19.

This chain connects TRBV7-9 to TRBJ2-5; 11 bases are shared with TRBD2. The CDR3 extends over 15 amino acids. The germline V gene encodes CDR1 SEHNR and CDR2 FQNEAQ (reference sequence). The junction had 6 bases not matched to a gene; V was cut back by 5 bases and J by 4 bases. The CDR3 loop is CASSPGLADLETQYF. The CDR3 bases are TGTGCCAGCAGCCCGGGACTAGCGGACTTAGAGACCCAGTACTTC.

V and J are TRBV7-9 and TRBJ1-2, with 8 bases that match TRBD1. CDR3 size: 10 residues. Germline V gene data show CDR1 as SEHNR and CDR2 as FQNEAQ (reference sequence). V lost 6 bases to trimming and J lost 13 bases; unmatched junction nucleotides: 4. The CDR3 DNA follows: TGTGCCAGCAGGACAGGGGTACTCACCTTC. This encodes CASRTGVLTF.

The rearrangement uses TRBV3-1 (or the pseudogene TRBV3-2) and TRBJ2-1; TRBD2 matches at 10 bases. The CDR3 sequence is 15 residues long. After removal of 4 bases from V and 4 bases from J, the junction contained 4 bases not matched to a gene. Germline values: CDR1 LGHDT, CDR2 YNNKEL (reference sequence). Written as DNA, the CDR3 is TGTGCCAGCAGCCCTTCTAGCGGGGGATACAATGAGCAGTTCTTC. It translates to CASSPSSGGYNEQFF.

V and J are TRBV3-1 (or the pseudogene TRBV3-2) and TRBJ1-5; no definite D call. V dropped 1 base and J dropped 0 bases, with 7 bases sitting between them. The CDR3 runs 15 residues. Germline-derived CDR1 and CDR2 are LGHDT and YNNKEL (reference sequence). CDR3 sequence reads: CASSQGQFSNQPQHF. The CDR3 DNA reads TGTGCCAGCAGCCAAGGGCAGTTTAGCAATCAGCCCCAGCATTTT.

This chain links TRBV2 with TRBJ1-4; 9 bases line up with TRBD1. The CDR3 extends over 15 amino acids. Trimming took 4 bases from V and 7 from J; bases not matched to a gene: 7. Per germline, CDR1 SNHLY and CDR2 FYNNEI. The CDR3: CASSGRDRVIEKLFF. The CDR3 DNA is TGTGCCAGCAGTGGCCGGGACAGGGTGATTGAAAAACTGTTTTTT.

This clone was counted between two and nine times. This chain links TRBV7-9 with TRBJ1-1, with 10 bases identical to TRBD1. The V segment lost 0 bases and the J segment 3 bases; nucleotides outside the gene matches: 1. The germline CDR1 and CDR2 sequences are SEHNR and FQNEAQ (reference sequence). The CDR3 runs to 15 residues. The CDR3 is CASSLAGTGDTEAFF. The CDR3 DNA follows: TGTGCCAGCAGCTTAGCCGGGACAGGGGACACTGAAGCTTTCTTT.

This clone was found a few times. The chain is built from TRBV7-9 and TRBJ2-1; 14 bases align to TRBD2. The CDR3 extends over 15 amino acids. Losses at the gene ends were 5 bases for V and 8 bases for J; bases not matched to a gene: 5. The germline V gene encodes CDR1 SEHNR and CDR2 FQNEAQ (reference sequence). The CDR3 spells CASSQGLAGGDEQFF. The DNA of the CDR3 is TGTGCCAGCAGCCAAGGACTAGCGGGGGGAGATGAGCAGTTCTTC.

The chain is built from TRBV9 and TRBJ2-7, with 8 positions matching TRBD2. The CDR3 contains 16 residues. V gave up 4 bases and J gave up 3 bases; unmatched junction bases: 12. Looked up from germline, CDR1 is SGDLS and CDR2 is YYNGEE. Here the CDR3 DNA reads TGTGCCAGCAGCCCCGAGGAGAAGCGGGGGTACTACGAGCAGTACTTC. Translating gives CASSPEEKRGYYEQYF.

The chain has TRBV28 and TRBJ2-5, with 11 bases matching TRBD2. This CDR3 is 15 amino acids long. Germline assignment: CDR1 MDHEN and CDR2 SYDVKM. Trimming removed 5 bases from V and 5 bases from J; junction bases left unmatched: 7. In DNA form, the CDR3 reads TGTGCCAGCAGTGTTCCGGGACTAGCGGAGGAGACCCAGTACTTC. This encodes CASSVPGLAEETQYF.

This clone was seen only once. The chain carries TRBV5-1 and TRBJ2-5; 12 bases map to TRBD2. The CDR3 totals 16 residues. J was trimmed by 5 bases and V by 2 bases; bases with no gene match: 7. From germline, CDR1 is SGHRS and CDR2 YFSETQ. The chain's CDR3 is CASSFTWGTSGETQYF. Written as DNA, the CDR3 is TGCGCCAGCAGCTTTACGTGGGGGACTAGCGGGGAGACCCAGTACTTC.

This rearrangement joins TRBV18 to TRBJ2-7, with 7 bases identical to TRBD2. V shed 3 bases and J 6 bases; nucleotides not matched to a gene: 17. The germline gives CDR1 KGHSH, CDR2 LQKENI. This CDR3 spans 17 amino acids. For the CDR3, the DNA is TGTGCCAGCTCACCGAATCGAGCGGGGACCATTGCAGGCGAGCAGTACTTC. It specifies CASSPNRAGTIAGEQYF.

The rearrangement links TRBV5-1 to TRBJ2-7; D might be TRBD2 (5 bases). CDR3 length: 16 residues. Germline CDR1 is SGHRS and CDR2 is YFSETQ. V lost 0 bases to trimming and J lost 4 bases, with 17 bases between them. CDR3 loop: CASSLGTSGLGYEQYF. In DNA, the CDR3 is TGCGCCAGCAGCTTGGGGACTTCGGGATTGGGGTACGAGCAGTACTTC.

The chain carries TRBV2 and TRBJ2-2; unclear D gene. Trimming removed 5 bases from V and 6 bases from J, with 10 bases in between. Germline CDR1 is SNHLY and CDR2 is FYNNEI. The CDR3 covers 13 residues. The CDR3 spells CASSYLVSGELFF. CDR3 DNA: TGTGCCAGCAGTTACCTAGTTTCCGGGGAGCTGTTTTTT.